This TCR beta chain was recovered during a study of blood T cell repertoires in COVID-19. Across the study: Acute-phase and convalescent COVID-19 samples originated in the United States, Italy and Spain. PBMCs, B-cell-depleted T cells, or T cells provided the cDNA or gDNA that made up the material.

In the original workflow: Nucleated cell counts were estimated from reference gene primer amplification. Profiling relied on immunoSEQ multiplex PCR, and the TCRdb table lists in-frame clones only, not all of them. The D gene and trimming were derived from the DNA, and the V and J assignments and clone size from that table. The table includes 80,000 to 90,000 clones, around 87% detected once. V lost 5 bases, J lost 7 bases, and 7 bases stayed unmatched. The germline gives CDR1 WSHSY, CDR2 SAAADI. CDR3 length: 14 amino acids. The sample comprised peripheral blood. This TCR was sampled from a man aged 40-49 years with acute or convalescent COVID-19. The chain has TRBV10-2 and TRBJ1-5, with 8 bases identical to TRBD1. The CDR3 coding sequence is TGCGCCAGCAGTCCCGGGACAGGAAACCAGCCCCAGCATTTT. Translating gives CASSPGTGNQPQHF.